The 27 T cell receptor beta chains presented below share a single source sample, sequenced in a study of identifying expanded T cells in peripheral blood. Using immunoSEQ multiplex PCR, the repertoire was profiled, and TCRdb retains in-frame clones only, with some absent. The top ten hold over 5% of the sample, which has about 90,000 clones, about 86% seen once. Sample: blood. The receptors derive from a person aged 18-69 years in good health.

The CDR3, as DNA: TGCGCCAGCAACCGGGACAGAGAAACCTCACCCCTCCACTTT. Translation gives CASNRDRETSPLHF. This chain connects TRBV10-2 to TRBJ1-6; 7 bases agree with TRBD1. Germline CDR1 and CDR2: WSHSY and SAAADI. The CDR3 loop spans 14 amino acids. The junction had 10 bases not matched to a gene; V was cut back by 7 bases and J by 10 bases.

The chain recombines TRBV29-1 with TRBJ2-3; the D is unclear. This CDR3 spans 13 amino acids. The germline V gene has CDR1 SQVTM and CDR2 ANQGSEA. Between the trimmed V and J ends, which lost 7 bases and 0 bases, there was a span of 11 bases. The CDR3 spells CSAGGGSTDTQYF. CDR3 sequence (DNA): TGCAGCGCTGGCGGCGGAAGCACAGATACGCAGTATTTT.

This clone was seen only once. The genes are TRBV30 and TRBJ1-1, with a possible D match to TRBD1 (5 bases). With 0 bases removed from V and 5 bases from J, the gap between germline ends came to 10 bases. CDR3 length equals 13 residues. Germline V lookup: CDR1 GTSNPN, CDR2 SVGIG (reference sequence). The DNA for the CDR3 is TGTGCCTGGAGTGTGGGGGGGGGAACTGAAGCTTTCTTT. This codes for CAWSVGGGTEAFF.

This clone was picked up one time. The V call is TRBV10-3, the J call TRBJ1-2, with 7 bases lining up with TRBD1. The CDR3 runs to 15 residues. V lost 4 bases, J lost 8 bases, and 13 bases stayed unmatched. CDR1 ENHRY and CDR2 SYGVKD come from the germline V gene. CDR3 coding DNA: TGTGCCATCAGTGCCTGGGACAGAGACGGGGGCGGCTACACCTTC. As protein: CAISAWDRDGGGYTF.

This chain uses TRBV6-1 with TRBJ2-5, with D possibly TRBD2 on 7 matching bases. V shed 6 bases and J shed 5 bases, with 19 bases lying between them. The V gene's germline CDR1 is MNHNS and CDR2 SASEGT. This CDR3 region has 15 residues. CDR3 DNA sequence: TGTGCCAGCAGAGGGGGGGCCCTGGACCGGGAGACCCAGTACTTC. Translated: CASRGGALDRETQYF.

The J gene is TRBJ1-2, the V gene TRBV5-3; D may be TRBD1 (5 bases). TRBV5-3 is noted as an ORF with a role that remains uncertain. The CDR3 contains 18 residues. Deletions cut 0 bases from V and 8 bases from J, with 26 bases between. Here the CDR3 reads CARSLGPAAGPRRVGYTF. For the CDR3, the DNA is TGTGCCAGAAGCTTGGGCCCTGCTGCGGGACCGCGGAGAGTGGGCTACACCTTC.

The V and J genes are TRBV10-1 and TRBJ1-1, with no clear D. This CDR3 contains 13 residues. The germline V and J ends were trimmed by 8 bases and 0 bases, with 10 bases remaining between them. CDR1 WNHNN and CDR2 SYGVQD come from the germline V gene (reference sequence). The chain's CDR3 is CASRRTLNTEAFF. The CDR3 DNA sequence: TGCGCCAGCCGAAGGACTTTGAACACTGAAGCTTTCTTT.

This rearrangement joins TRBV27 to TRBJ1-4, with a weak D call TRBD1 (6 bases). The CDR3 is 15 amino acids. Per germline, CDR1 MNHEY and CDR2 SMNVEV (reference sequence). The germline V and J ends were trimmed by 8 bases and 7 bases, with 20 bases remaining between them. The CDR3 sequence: CASAPQGWGGEKLFF. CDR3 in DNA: TGTGCCAGCGCTCCGCAGGGGTGGGGTGGTGAAAAACTGTTTTTT.

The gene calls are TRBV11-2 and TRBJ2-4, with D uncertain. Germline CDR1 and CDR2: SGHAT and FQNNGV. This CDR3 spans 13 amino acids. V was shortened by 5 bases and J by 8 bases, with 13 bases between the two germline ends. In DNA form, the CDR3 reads TGTGCCAGCAGCGCCCCCAACGCGGACATTCAGTACTTC. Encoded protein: CASSAPNADIQYF. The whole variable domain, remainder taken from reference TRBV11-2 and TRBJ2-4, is EAGVAQSPRYKIIEKRQSVAFWCNPISGHATLYWYQQILGQGPKLLIQFQNNGVVDDSQLPKDRFSAERLKGVDSTLKIQPAKLEDSAVYLCASSAPNADIQYFGAGTRLSVL.

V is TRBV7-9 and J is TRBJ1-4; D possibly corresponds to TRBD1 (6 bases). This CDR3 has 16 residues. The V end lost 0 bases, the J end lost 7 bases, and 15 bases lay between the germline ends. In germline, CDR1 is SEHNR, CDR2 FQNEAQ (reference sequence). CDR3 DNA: TGTGCCAGCAGCTTAGCGATGGTGGGACACCCTGAAAAACTGTTTTTT. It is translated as CASSLAMVGHPEKLFF.

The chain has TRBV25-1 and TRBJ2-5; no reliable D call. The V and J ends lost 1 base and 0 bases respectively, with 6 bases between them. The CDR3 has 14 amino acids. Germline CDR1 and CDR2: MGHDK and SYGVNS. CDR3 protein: CASSESLYQETQYF. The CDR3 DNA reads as TGTGCCAGCAGTGAATCCCTTTACCAAGAGACCCAGTACTTC.

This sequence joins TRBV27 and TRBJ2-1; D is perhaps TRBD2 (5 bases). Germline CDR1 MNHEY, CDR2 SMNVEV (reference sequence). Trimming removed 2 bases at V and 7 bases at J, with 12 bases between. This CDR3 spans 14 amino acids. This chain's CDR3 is CASSLGAPGNEQFF. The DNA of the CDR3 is TGTGCCAGCAGTTTAGGTGCCCCGGGAAATGAGCAGTTCTTC.

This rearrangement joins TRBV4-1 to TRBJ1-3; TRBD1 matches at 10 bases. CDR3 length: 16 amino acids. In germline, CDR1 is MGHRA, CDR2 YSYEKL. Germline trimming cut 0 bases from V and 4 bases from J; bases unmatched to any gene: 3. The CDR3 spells CASSQEGTGAGNTIYF. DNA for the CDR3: TGCGCCAGCAGCCAAGAAGGGACAGGGGCGGGAAACACCATATATTTT.

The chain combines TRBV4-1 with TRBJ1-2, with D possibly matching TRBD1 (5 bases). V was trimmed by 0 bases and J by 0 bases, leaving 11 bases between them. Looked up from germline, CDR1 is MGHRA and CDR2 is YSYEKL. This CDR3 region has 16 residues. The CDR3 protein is CASSQDQGGTNYGYTF. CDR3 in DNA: TGCGCCAGCAGCCAAGATCAGGGAGGCACTAACTATGGCTACACCTTC.

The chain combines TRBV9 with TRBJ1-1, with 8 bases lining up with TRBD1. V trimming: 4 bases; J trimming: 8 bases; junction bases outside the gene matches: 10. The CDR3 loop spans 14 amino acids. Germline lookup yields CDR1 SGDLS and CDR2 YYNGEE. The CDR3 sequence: CASSYGQGLSEAFF. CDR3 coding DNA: TGTGCCAGCAGCTACGGACAGGGTCTTTCCGAAGCTTTCTTT.

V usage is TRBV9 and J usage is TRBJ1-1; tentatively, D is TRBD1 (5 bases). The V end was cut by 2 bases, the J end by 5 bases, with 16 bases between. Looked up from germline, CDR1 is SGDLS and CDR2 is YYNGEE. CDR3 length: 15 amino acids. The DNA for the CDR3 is TGTGCCAGCAGCGTGGATCGGCAGGGATGGACTGAAGCTTTCTTT. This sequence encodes CASSVDRQGWTEAFF. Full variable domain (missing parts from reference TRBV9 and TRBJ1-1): DSGVTQTPKHLITATGQRVTLRCSPRSGDLSVYWYQQSLDQGLQFLIQYYNGEERAKGNILERFSAQQFPDLHSELNLSSLELGDSALYFCASSVDRQGWTEAFFGQGTRLTVV.

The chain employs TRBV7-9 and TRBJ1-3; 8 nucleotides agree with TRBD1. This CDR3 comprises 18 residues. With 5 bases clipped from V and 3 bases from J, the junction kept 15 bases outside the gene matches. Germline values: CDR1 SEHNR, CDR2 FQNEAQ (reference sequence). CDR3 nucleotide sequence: TGTGCCAGCAGCCCAAGACAGGGGAGTTCGGTCTTTGGAAACACCATATATTTT. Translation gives CASSPRQGSSVFGNTIYF.

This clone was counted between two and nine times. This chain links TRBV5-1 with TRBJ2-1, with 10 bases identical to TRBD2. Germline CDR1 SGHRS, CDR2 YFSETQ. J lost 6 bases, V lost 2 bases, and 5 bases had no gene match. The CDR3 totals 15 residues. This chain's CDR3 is CASSLGLAGVNEQFF. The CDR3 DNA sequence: TGCGCCAGCAGCTTAGGTCTAGCGGGAGTCAATGAGCAGTTCTTC.

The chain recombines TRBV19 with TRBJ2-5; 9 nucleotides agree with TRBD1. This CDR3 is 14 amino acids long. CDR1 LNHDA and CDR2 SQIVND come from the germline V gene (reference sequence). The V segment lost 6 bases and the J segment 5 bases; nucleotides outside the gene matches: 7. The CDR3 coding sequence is TGTGCCAGTAGCAGGGACAGGGTAGGGGAGACCCAGTACTTC. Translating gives CASSRDRVGETQYF.

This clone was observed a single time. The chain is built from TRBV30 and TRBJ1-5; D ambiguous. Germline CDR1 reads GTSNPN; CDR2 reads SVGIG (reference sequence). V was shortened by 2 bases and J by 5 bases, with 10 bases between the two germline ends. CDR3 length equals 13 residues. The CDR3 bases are TGTGCCTGGAGTTACAAGTCCGATCAGCCCCAGCATTTT. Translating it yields CAWSYKSDQPQHF.

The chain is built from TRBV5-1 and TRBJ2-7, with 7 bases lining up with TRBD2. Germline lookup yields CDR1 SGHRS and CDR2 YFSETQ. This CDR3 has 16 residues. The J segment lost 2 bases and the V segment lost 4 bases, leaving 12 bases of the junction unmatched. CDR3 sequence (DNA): TGCGCCAGCAGCCGGGGGGTTCTCGGGAGCACCTACGAGCAGTACTTC. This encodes CASSRGVLGSTYEQYF.

This CDR3 reads CASSLDSPAYNEQFF. CDR3 sequence (DNA): TGTGCCAGCAGCTTGGACTCGCCCGCGTACAATGAGCAGTTCTTC. The chain is built from TRBV5-4 and TRBJ2-1, with no clear D. Germline V CDR1 and CDR2: SGHNT, YYREEE (reference sequence). The CDR3 sequence is 15 residues long. Trimming took 0 bases from V and 4 from J, leaving 11 bases between them.

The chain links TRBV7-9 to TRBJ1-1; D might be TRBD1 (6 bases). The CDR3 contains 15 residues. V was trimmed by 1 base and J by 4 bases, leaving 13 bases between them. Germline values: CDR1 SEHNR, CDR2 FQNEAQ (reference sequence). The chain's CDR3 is CASSLVGPGVTEAFF. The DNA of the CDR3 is TGTGCCAGCAGCTTAGTGGGACCAGGGGTCACTGAAGCTTTCTTT. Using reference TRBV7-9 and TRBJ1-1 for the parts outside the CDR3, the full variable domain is DTGVSQNPRHKITKRGQNVTFRCDPISEHNRLYWYRQTLGQGPEFLTYFQNEAQLEKSRLLSDRFSAERPKGSFSTLEIQRTEQGDSAMYLCASSLVGPGVTEAFFGQGTRLTVV.

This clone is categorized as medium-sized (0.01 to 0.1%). CDR3 bases: TGTGCCAGCAGCTCTAAGCCCGGACAGAACTATGGCTACACCTTC. It codes for CASSSKPGQNYGYTF. The chain links TRBV7-2 to TRBJ1-2; perhaps TRBD1 as D (6 bases). The CDR3 spans 15 residues. V lost 4 bases, J lost 2 bases, and 14 bases lay in between. Germline CDR1 and CDR2: SGHTA and FQGNSA.

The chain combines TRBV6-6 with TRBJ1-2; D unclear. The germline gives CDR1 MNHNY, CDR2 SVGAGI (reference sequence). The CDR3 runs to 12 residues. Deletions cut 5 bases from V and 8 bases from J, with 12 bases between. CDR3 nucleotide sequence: TGTGCCAGCAGTAGACAAGCTCAGGGCTACACCTTC. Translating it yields CASSRQAQGYTF.

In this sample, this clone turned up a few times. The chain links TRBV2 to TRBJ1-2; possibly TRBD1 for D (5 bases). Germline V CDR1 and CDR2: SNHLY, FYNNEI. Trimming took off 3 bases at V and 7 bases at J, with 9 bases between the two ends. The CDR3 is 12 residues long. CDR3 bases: TGTGCCAGCAGTGACGGAGGGGTTGGCTACACCTTC. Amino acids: CASSDGGVGYTF. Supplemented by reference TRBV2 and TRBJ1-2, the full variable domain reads EPEVTQTPSHQVTQMGQEVILRCVPISNHLYFYWYRQILGQKVEFLVSFYNNEISEKSEIFDDQFSVERPDGSNFTLKIRSTKLEDSAMYFCASSDGGVGYTFGSGTRLTVV.

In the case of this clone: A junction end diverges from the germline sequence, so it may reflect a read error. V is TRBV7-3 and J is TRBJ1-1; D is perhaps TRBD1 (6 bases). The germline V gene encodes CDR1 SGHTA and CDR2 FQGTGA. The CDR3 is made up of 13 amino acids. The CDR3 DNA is TGTGCCAGCAGCTTCAACCGGGACACGGAAGCTTTCTTT. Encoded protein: CASSFNRDTEAFF.